This T cell receptor (beta chain) stems from a study of cytomegalovirus exposure and HLA in healthy donors. Points from the study as a whole: Cytomegalovirus-associated status was assigned to some 180 TCR beta chains. According to a later analysis, most TCR beta chains associated with CMV appeared HLA-restricted. Sequencing probably produced one cluster of sequence variants that were highly shared.

The donors were healthy bone marrow donors. Trimming stripped 7 bases from V and 6 bases from J, with 19 bases between. Germline V lookup: CDR1 LNHNV, CDR2 YYDKDF (reference sequence). This CDR3 has 15 amino acids. To note about this clone: Antigen: not known.

In the PCR, 60 Vbeta and 13 Jbeta primers were used. Method: immunoSEQ multiplex PCR; TCRdb's copy keeps in-frame clones and lacks some. The table records 150,000 or so clones, about 80% of them present only once. The chain carries TRBV15 and TRBJ1-5, with D perhaps TRBD1 (5 bases). The sample consisted of PBMCs. The source is a man aged 30-40 years in good health and CMV-seropositive. The CDR3 here is CATMQGVYSGQPQHF. The CDR3 DNA follows: TGTGCCACCATGCAGGGTGTATATAGCGGTCAGCCCCAGCATTTT.